Listed below are T cell receptor beta chains from one sample, sequenced in a study. TCRdb analysed the 5' RACE reads with MiXCR anew, one entry per CDR3 protein. The sample carries about 6,400 distinct CDR3 sequences, 55% to 70% recorded once. Sequencing was done on a sample of tumor-infiltrating memory CD4+ T cells sorted from the breast tumor. All receptors derive from a female donor with breast cancer. Both conserved end residues are part of each CDR3. Some rows mark clone size as missing; the rest say once, few, many or name a class of expanded clone.

CDR3: CSLGYSKDIQYF
V: TRBV20-1
size: few
J: TRBJ2-4

CDR3: CASSYSIGTSVFF
V: TRBV6-6
size: NA
J: TRBJ2-1

CDR3: CATSEGGFNQPQHF
V: TRBV24-1
size: few
J: TRBJ1-5

CDR3: CASAGTSGGNIQYF
V: TRBV5-1
size: NA
J: TRBJ2-4

CDR3: CASNDLGGDYNEQFF
V: TRBV10-1
size: NA
J: TRBJ2-1

CDR3: CASSVARTGELFF
V: TRBV7-9
size: NA
J: TRBJ2-2

CDR3: CSATDRVRGFSGNTIYF
V: TRBV29-1
size: few
J: TRBJ1-3

CDR3: CSSREGASTDTQYF
V: TRBV4-1
size: NA
J: TRBJ2-3

CDR3: CASSLDRARQYF
V: TRBV7-9
size: NA
J: TRBJ2-7

CDR3: CASSFPSAGGNEQFF
V: TRBV5-4
size: few
J: TRBJ2-1

CDR3: CASSQGAGTIPDTQYF
V: TRBV4-1
size: few
J: TRBJ2-3

CDR3: CASSLDLYYNEQFF
V: TRBV7-9
size: NA
J: TRBJ2-1

CDR3: CSARGSGQGVMNTKAFF
V: TRBV20-1
size: NA
J: TRBJ1-1

CDR3: CSVAPIDDLSYNEQFF
V: TRBV29-1
size: few
J: TRBJ2-1

CDR3: CASSFGPNQPQHF
V: TRBV12-3/TRBV12-4
size: NA
J: TRBJ1-5

CDR3: CASSRGLLNSPLHF
V: TRBV4-2
size: NA
J: TRBJ1-6

CDR3: CASSQLGGEQETQYF
V: TRBV18
size: NA
J: TRBJ2-5

CDR3: CSASLSGTGLYGYTF
V: TRBV20-1
size: NA
J: TRBJ1-2

CDR3: CASSFNSVIVNEQFF
V: TRBV12-3/TRBV12-4
size: NA
J: TRBJ2-1

CDR3: CASSQLIKTDYNYGYTF
V: TRBV4-2
size: NA
J: TRBJ1-2

CDR3: CASSLNDGETQYF
V: TRBV7-3
size: few
J: TRBJ2-5

CDR3: CASSLMGTSSYEQYF
V: TRBV7-9
size: NA
J: TRBJ2-7

CDR3: CASSRGTGGNTIYF
V: TRBV5-1
size: few
J: TRBJ1-3

CDR3: CASRSTGSAEANVLTF
V: TRBV5-1
size: NA
J: TRBJ2-6

CDR3: CASSRGGSGSIDEQFF
V: TRBV5-1
size: few
J: TRBJ2-1

CDR3: CASSTGQGLATNEKLFF
V: TRBV21-1
size: NA
J: TRBJ1-4

CDR3: CASSVGPNPKYNEQFF
V: TRBV9
size: few
J: TRBJ2-1

CDR3: CASSWGLGTANTETFF
V: TRBV6-5
size: NA
J: TRBJ1-1

CDR3: CASRPGTTTTEQYF
V: TRBV6-1
size: NA
J: TRBJ2-7

CDR3: CASSLVGTSTDTQYF
V: TRBV7-6
size: NA
J: TRBJ2-3

CDR3: CSASDGRGTDTQDF
V: TRBV20-1
size: NA
J: TRBJ2-3

CDR3: CANSEALQGLSGQGIYGNTF
V: TRBV6-1
size: NA
J: TRBJ1-2

CDR3: CASRTGAIANTGELFF
V: TRBV28
size: NA
J: TRBJ2-2

CDR3: CASSKSGVPDYGYTF
V: TRBV5-1
size: NA
J: TRBJ1-2

CDR3: CASNNPGTPGANVLTF
V: TRBV6-2/TRBV6-3
size: NA
J: TRBJ2-6

CDR3: CASSVSGATGKLFF
V: TRBV5-4
size: NA
J: TRBJ2-2

CDR3: CASSLEVNTEAFF
V: TRBV5-1
size: NA
J: TRBJ1-1

CDR3: CASSLTQSGANVLTF
V: TRBV5-5
size: NA
J: TRBJ2-6

CDR3: CASRRNTEAFF
V: TRBV25-1
size: NA
J: TRBJ1-1

CDR3: CSAKAAGEKLFF
V: TRBV20-1
size: NA
J: TRBJ1-4

CDR3: CASSQEELAGGYEQYF
V: TRBV4-1
size: NA
J: TRBJ2-7

CDR3: CASRPQGQGTYGYTF
V: TRBV5-1
size: NA
J: TRBJ1-2

CDR3: CASSVGSLNEKLFF
V: TRBV9
size: NA
J: TRBJ1-4

CDR3: CASSPDGLLAGNTIYF
V: TRBV5-6
size: NA
J: TRBJ1-3

CDR3: CASRVQERLSYEQYF
V: TRBV2
size: few
J: TRBJ2-7

CDR3: CAISAPRVGYTF
V: TRBV10-3
size: NA
J: TRBJ1-2

CDR3: CASSLVAASDTQYF
V: TRBV11-1
size: NA
J: TRBJ2-3

CDR3: CATSRDRWGAYGYTF
V: TRBV15
size: few
J: TRBJ1-2

CDR3: CASSLLGPGNTIYF
V: TRBV11-2
size: NA
J: TRBJ1-3

CDR3: CSADRGQGNYGYTF
V: TRBV20-1
size: NA
J: TRBJ1-2

CDR3: CSAKKQGTNTEAFF
V: TRBV20-1
size: NA
J: TRBJ1-1

CDR3: CAISLGLAGGLYEQYF
V: TRBV10-3
size: NA
J: TRBJ2-7

CDR3: CASSLSRVGTGELFF
V: TRBV12-3/TRBV12-4
size: NA
J: TRBJ2-2

CDR3: CASSGDWNYEQYF
V: TRBV5-1
size: NA
J: TRBJ2-7

CDR3: CASSLGPFDEQYF
V: TRBV5-1
size: few
J: TRBJ2-7